Following are 23 T cell receptor beta chains from one sample sequenced in a study of molecular identifiers for immune sequencing clone quantification. MiXCR was run by TCRdb on the PCR reads, yielding one entry per CDR3 protein. The sample contains about 640,000 distinct CDR3 sequences, roughly 21% of which appear only once. Sequenced material: naive CD8+ T cells from blood, with Jurkat cell RNA spiked in. As to subset: FACS-sorted CD8+CD4-CCR7+CD45RA+ naive T cells. All receptors come from a human donor in good health. Some libraries in this study had Jurkat cell RNA spiked in.

This clonotype was found many times. CDR3 coding DNA: TGTGCCAGCAGCTTACCCCTCGGACAGATCCGCTACAATGAGCAGTTCTTC. It is translated as CASSLPLGQIRYNEQFF. The J gene is TRBJ2-1, the V gene TRBV11-2, with D possibly matching TRBD1 (6 bases). The length of the CDR3 is 17 residues. Germline-derived CDR1 and CDR2 are SGHAT and FQNNGV. Trimming left V 2 bases short and J 3 bases short, with 17 bases between.

This clonotype was counted ten times or more. This sequence joins TRBV29-1 and TRBJ1-2; D not resolved. Germline CDR1 is SQVTM and CDR2 is ANQGSEA. The CDR3 is 11 amino acids. With 3 bases removed from V and 4 bases from J, the gap between germline ends came to 6 bases. CDR3 region: CSVDQSYGYTF. CDR3 coding DNA: TGCAGCGTTGACCAGAGCTATGGCTACACCTTC.

Comments on this clonotype: Because the CDR3 is missing its conserved closing phenylalanine or tryptophan, this is likely a read error. This rearrangement joins TRBV19 to TRBJ1-2; D is ambiguous. Looked up from germline, CDR1 is LNHDA and CDR2 is SQIVND (reference sequence). The V end lost 3 bases, the J end lost 4 bases, and 15 bases lay between the germline ends. CDR3 length equals 15 residues. Written as DNA, the CDR3 is TGTGCCAGTAGTATTTTTTCAGGAAGTACCTATGGCTACACCCTC. Translating gives CASSIFSGSTYGYTL.

Points on this clonotype: This could be a read error, since a much larger clone is one nucleotide away. In DNA form, the CDR3 reads TGTGCCAGCCACAAGCGGTACGAGCAGTTCTTC. This encodes CASHKRYEQFF. This rearrangement joins TRBV21-1 to TRBJ2-1; the table assigns TRBD2, which was not confirmed against the DNA. TRBV21-1 is annotated as a pseudogene. This CDR3 spans 11 amino acids.

Turning to this clonotype: This may stem from a read error, because a much larger clone lies one nucleotide away. This rearrangement joins TRBV2 to TRBJ1-4, with D possibly matching TRBD1 (6 bases). The CDR3 totals 15 residues. The V and J ends lost 4 bases and 5 bases respectively, with 14 bases between them. Germline values: CDR1 SNHLY, CDR2 FYNNEI. The chain's CDR3 is CASSVGTPLNEKLFF. The CDR3 DNA is TGTGCCAGCAGTGTTGGGACACCGCTCAATGAAAAACTGTTTTTT.

This clonotype was observed many times. The J gene is TRBJ2-2, the V gene TRBV7-8, with TRBD1 matching 12 bases. This CDR3 is 18 amino acids long. The V segment lost 2 bases and the J segment 6 bases; nucleotides outside the gene matches: 10. Germline CDR1 is SGHVS and CDR2 is FQNEAQ. CDR3 amino acids: CASSLLLAGTGGPGELFF. CDR3 bases: TGTGCCAGCAGCTTACTCCTCGCCGGGACAGGGGGCCCCGGGGAGCTGTTTTTT.

This clonotype was observed at least ten times. This rearrangement joins TRBV4-1 to TRBJ2-7, with 10 bases lining up with TRBD1. Per the germline V gene, CDR1 is MGHRA and CDR2 is YSYEKL. V shed 1 base, J shed 11 bases, and the junction held 11 bases outside the gene matches. The CDR3 contains 15 residues. The CDR3 is CASSQGQGAGWEKYF. The CDR3 DNA follows: TGCGCCAGCAGCCAAGGACAGGGGGCTGGGTGGGAGAAGTACTTC.

In the case of this clonotype: A read error is possible here, since a much larger clone lies one base away. The chain is built from TRBV11-2 and TRBJ2-2; tentatively, D is TRBD1 (6 bases). The CDR3 spans 16 residues. Trimming took 4 bases from V and 3 from J, leaving 15 bases between them. The germline V gene encodes CDR1 SGHAT and CDR2 FQNNGV. DNA of the CDR3: TGTGCCAGCAGCTCATACGGGACAACGGACACCGGGGAGCTGTTTTTT. This sequence encodes CASSSYGTTDTGELFF.

Concerning this clonotype itself: One junction end disagrees with the germline gene, perhaps due to a read error. This chain links TRBV3-1 with TRBJ1-1, with D hard to call. Germline values: CDR1 LGHDT, CDR2 YNNKEL (reference sequence). The CDR3 is made up of 13 amino acids. The CDR3 DNA reads as TGTGCCAGCAGCCAAGACTTGAACACTGGAGCTTTCTTT. Its translation is CASSQDLNTGAFF.

Regarding this clonotype: Possible read error: a much larger clone is one base away. This chain connects TRBV3-1 to TRBJ2-7; TRBD1 matches 7 bases. Looked up from germline, CDR1 is LGHDT and CDR2 is YNNKEL (reference sequence). This CDR3 comprises 14 residues. The CDR3 region has the DNA TGTGTCAGCAGCCACGGGACAGATTACAACGAGCAGTACTTC. Residues: CVSSHGTDYNEQYF.

This clonotype showed up many times. CDR3 in amino acids: CATSDFGHFNIQYF. The CDR3 DNA reads TGTGCCACCAGTGATTTCGGGCACTTTAACATTCAGTACTTC. The V call is TRBV24-1, the J call TRBJ2-4; no firm D call. Germline assignment: CDR1 KGHDR and CDR2 SFDVKD. The CDR3 is 14 residues long. V was cut by 1 base and J by 7 bases, with 10 bases left in between.

The sample holds many counts of this clonotype. The genes are TRBV18 and TRBJ2-6, with TRBD1 matching 7 bases. V lost 2 bases, J lost 0 bases, and 7 bases stayed unmatched. This CDR3 comprises 18 residues. CDR1 is KGHSH and CDR2 is LQKENI in the germline V gene. DNA of the CDR3: TGTGCCAGCTCACCAAGAGACAGGGTAGGCTCTGGGGCCAACGTCCTGACTTTC. Its translation: CASSPRDRVGSGANVLTF.

Comments on this clonotype: Given a much more abundant clone one base away, this may be a read error. This CDR3 reads CAWSSSRFPYEQYF. CDR3 bases: TGTGCCTGGAGTAGTAGTCGATTTCCCTACGAGCAGTACTTC. The chain recombines TRBV30 with TRBJ2-7, with D hard to call. The V gene lost 2 bases and the J gene lost 2 bases, with 13 bases spanning the gap. Per germline, CDR1 GTSNPN and CDR2 SVGIG (reference sequence). This CDR3 is built from 14 residues.

In its sample, this clonotype was seen many times. The chain joins TRBV12-5 to TRBJ2-3; D remains unclear. V was clipped by 3 bases and J by 2 bases, with 15 bases between them. CDR1 is LGHNT, CDR2 FRNRAP, per germline. This CDR3 spans 16 amino acids. CDR3 protein: CASGFSVGAHTDTQYF. The CDR3 DNA reads as TGTGCTAGTGGTTTTTCTGTGGGCGCACACACAGATACGCAGTATTTT. The full variable domain, its missing parts supplied by reference TRBV12-5 and TRBJ2-3, is DARVTQTPRHKVTEMGQEVTMRCQPILGHNTVFWYRQTMMQGLELLAYFRNRAPLDDSGMPKDRFSAEMPDATLATLKIQPSEPRDSAVYFCASGFSVGAHTDTQYFGPGTRLTVL.

This clonotype was seen a handful of times. The V call is TRBV11-2, the J call TRBJ1-4; the D is unclear. The V and J ends lost 1 base and 5 bases respectively, with 8 bases between them. This CDR3 has 14 amino acids. The germline V gene encodes CDR1 SGHAT and CDR2 FQNNGV. The CDR3 spells CASSLVEGNEKLFF. CDR3 coding DNA: TGTGCCAGCAGCTTAGTGGAGGGAAATGAAAAACTGTTTTTT.

The chain employs TRBV27 and TRBJ2-2; D could derive from TRBD1 or TRBD2 (5 bases each). This CDR3 is built from 15 residues. Germline CDR1 reads MNHEY; CDR2 reads SMNVEV (reference sequence). The CDR3 region has the DNA TGTGCGACCTTTACGAGAGGGGCGAACACCGGGGAGCTGTTTTTT. Translated: CATFTRGANTGELFF.

Regarding this clonotype: With a much larger clone just one base away, this may be a read error. The CDR3 ends on some other residue instead of the conserved phenylalanine or tryptophan, so this is likely a read error. The chain's CDR3 is CSVQTSGSSYNEQFL. As DNA, the CDR3 is TGCAGCGTCCAGACTAGCGGGAGCTCCTACAATGAGCAGTTCCTC. The chain is built from TRBV29-1 and TRBJ2-1; TRBD2 aligns across 12 bases. CDR3 length equals 15 residues. The V gene end was trimmed by 6 bases and the J gene end by 0 bases; junction bases not matched to a gene: 3. The germline gives CDR1 SQVTM, CDR2 ANQGSEA.

Regarding this clonotype: Sequence at one end of the junction differs from germline and may be a read error. This chain joins TRBV13 and TRBJ1-1; weak D call: TRBD1 (5 bases). The germline CDR1 and CDR2 sequences are PRHDT and FYEKMQ (reference sequence). The CDR3 length is 13 residues. The CDR3 is CASSSLRGTEASF. Here the CDR3 DNA reads TGTGCCAGCAGCTCCCTCCGAGGGACTGAAGCTTCTTTT.

This clonotype was picked up many times. This chain connects TRBV7-9 to TRBJ1-6; maybe TRBD1 (5 bases). The CDR3 has 15 residues. The V gene's germline CDR1 is SEHNR and CDR2 FQNEAQ (reference sequence). Deletions cut 4 bases from V and 5 bases from J, with 12 bases between. The CDR3 protein is CASSSGPTDNSPLHF. In DNA form, the CDR3 reads TGTGCCAGCAGCTCGGGACCTACTGATAATTCACCCCTCCACTTT.

This rearrangement joins TRBV19 to TRBJ2-3, with TRBD2 matching 8 bases. Germline CDR1 reads LNHDA; CDR2 reads SQIVND (reference sequence). The CDR3 consists of 17 residues. V shed 1 base, J shed 4 bases, and the junction held 10 bases outside the gene matches. Here the CDR3 DNA reads TGTGCCAGTAGTATAGGAGGGACTAGAAGTGTACCAGATACGCAGTATTTT. Its translation: CASSIGGTRSVPDTQYF.

Details on this clonotype: Possible read error: a much larger clone is one base away. The CDR3 does not close with the conserved phenylalanine or tryptophan, likely indicating a read error. The chain links TRBV3-1 to TRBJ1-1, with 7 bases identical to TRBD1. V gave up 1 base and J gave up 1 base; unmatched junction bases: 9. Germline CDR1 reads LGHDT; CDR2 reads YNNKEL (reference sequence). This CDR3 has 17 amino acids. The DNA of the CDR3 is TGTGCCAGCAGCCAAGGGCTCATACAGGGGTCGAACACTGAAGCTTTCTCT. Translated, it gives CASSQGLIQGSNTEAFS.

This clonotype was seen many times. This chain uses TRBV7-9 with TRBJ1-1, with unresolved D. From germline, CDR1 is SEHNR and CDR2 FQNEAQ (reference sequence). This CDR3 is 13 amino acids long. V lost 5 bases, J lost 3 bases, and 10 bases lay in between. The CDR3 loop is CASSQVEDTEAFF. For the CDR3, the DNA is TGTGCCAGCAGCCAGGTAGAAGACACTGAAGCTTTCTTT.

This clonotype showed up just a few times. The V and J genes are TRBV12-5 and TRBJ2-3; 7 bases fit TRBD1. The CDR3 covers 15 residues. The trim removed 5 bases at V and 1 base at J, leaving 6 bases unmatched. Germline V gene lookup returns CDR1 LGHNT and CDR2 FRNRAP. The CDR3 bases are TGTGCTAGTGGTCAAGGGACAGCGCGCACAGATACGCAGTATTTT. It specifies CASGQGTARTDTQYF.